This T cell receptor (beta chain) is drawn from a study of blood T cells in healthy people across ages (dated by TCRdb to about 2015). Background on the whole study: In model experiments, template switching captured roughly one uniquely barcoded TCR beta cDNA molecule for every two T cells. The study measured age-related changes in TCR beta repertoire diversity using deep sequencing normalized with unique cDNA molecular identifiers. Four age groups were formed from the donors: young (average about 15 years), middle-aged (around 40), aged (around 68) and long-lived (about 75). To avoid experimental bias, donors of different ages were randomly spread across the sequencing lanes. Using the same blood draw, the study looked at two additional independent replicas of 1 million unique cDNA reads for two donors, one aged 18 to 30 and the other aged 80 or older.

Receptor amplification or capture employed 5' RACE. The run used an Illumina HiSeq 2500. The second PCR ran for about 7 to 11 cycles and used a J-beta primer mix along with a sample-barcoded 5' primer. A template-switch 5' adaptor carrying 12 random nucleotides introduced a unique molecular identifier onto each TCR beta cDNA molecule. Each sample yielded at least 2.5 million CDR3-containing paired-end reads. First-strand cDNA synthesis was performed from all RNA using the Mint cDNA synthesis kit, with priming by a TRBC-specific oligonucleotide. All cDNA was treated with uracil-DNA glycosylase and then went through a first 18-cycle PCR with the universal primers M1SS and BC2_uni_R. The source study handled its data this way. For normalization, 1 million high-quality reads were randomly selected from each sample, with every read carrying a distinct molecular identifier. Reads with shared molecular identifiers were discarded instead of being binned into consensus sequences. CDR3 identification, clonotype clustering and error correction used MiTCR with a Q25 quality threshold and the strictest error-elimination algorithm. A nonparametric unseen species model with Euler transformation was used to estimate a lower bound on total TCR beta diversity. TCRdb ran its own pipeline on the public reads, namely fastp trimming at Q25 and MiXCR clone calling, and kept in-frame beta chains. Under each unique CDR3 protein, matching rows form one entry showing the most common genes and DNA. It is TCRdb's table, rather than the study itself, that gives the V and J calls and clone size. Across this sample there are about 830,000 distinct CDR3 sequences, with 58% seen only once. Of the sample, roughly 22% is held by the ten largest clones.

As for this clonotype: The clone's antigen remains unknown. Base qualities are not provided; no much larger clone lies one nucleotide away.

The donors were roughly 40 Caucasian individuals from Russia, aged roughly 6 to 95 years, who were systemically healthy. Around 10 milliliters of peripheral blood were collected from each donor into EDTA-treated Vacutainer tubes. Ficoll-Paque density-gradient centrifugation was used to isolate PBMCs, with at least 7 million per sample. Trizol reagent was used to extract total RNA from the PBMCs, yielding at least 6 micrograms per sample. For every donor, an aliquot of PBMCs went through flow cytometry to measure the percentages of naive CD45RAhigh/CD27high T cells. V is reduced by 5 bases and J by 2 bases, leaving a spacing of 10 bases between them. CDR1 and CDR2, looked up from the germline V gene, are SQVTM and ANQGSEA. Inclusive of the bounding cysteine and phenylalanine, the CDR3 is 14 residues long. The DNA shown is the 42-base CDR3, in frame from base 1. Overall study outcomes, separate from this receptor: Estimates of total diversity from one million sequenced T cells were regarded as lower bounds and underestimates. The long-lived group showed more naive CD4+ T cells, fewer expanded clones and increased TCR diversity than the aged group, suggesting age selection. The percentage of naive T cells measured by flow cytometry correlated strongly with observed TCR beta diversity. Conclusive comparison of naive and antigen-experienced compartments was prevented by the profiling of bulk unsorted PBMCs. The CMV infection status of donors was not known, potentially confounding age-related changes in expanded clonotypes. As age increased, observed TCR beta diversity per million T cells dropped in a roughly linear way, and a significant reduction was already evident by age about 40.

The source is a young man in good health. In this chain, TRBV29-1 is recombined with TRBJ2-6; too little of a D gene remains to name it. The sequencing input was blood. The nucleotide sequence is TGCAGCGTTACCGGGCCAACTGGGGCCAACGTCCTGACTTTC. Translated, this gives CSVTGPTGANVLTF. With the rest looked up from the reference TRBV29-1 and TRBJ2-6 genes rather than sequenced, the full variable domain is SAVISQKPSRDICQRGTSLTIQCQVDSQVTMMFWYRQQPGQSLTLIATANQGSEATYESGFVIDKFPISRPNLTFSTLTVSNMSPEDSSIYLCSVTGPTGANVLTFGAGSRLTVL.